Listed below are T cell receptor beta chains from one sample, sequenced in a study of T cells in Graves' hyperthyroidism and ophthalmopathy. From the multiplex PCR reads, TCRdb called clonotypes with MiXCR, one entry per CDR3 protein. The sample has some 690,000 distinct CDR3 sequences; 17% are singletons. The source material was blood. The source of these receptors is a man aged 45-65 years with Graves' hyperthyroidism. CDR3s include the opening cysteine and the closing phenylalanine or tryptophan. A D gene is named only where the DNA matches it firmly. Clone size is shown for a subset of rows, as once, few, many or a class of expanded clone.

D | size | J | V | CDR3 | DNA
TRBD2 | few | TRBJ2-3 | TRBV6-6 | CASSYSTQWGTSGTDTQYF | TGTGCCAGCAGTTACTCGACACAGTGGGGGACTAGCGGCACAGATACGCAGTATTTT
- | - | TRBJ2-5 | TRBV2 | CASSWTAAETQYF | TGTGCCAGCAGTTGGACAGCAGCAGAGACCCAGTACTTC
TRBD1 | - | TRBJ2-7 | TRBV4-1 | CASSQVHRGGNEQYF | TGCGCCAGCAGCCAAGTCCACAGGGGTGGTAACGAGCAGTACTTC
- | - | TRBJ2-1 | TRBV3-1 | CASSQQGTSYNEQFF | TGTGCCAGCAGCCAACAGGGGACCTCCTACAATGAGCAGTTCTTC
- | many | TRBJ2-1 | TRBV3-1 | CASSHQGWNEQFF | TGTGCCAGCAGCCATCAGGGATGGAATGAGCAGTTCTTC
TRBD1 | - | TRBJ2-2 | TRBV24-1 | CATSDPPGIQGANTGELFF | TGTGCCACCAGTGACCCTCCCGGTATCCAGGGGGCGAACACCGGGGAGCTGTTTTTT
- | many | TRBJ1-2 | TRBV12-3/TRBV12-4 | CASTPTGGGYGYTF | TGTGCCAGCACTCCGACGGGGGGGGGCTATGGCTACACCTTC
TRBD2 | many | TRBJ2-5 | TRBV3-1 | CASSQKKIAGAGETQYF | TGTGCCAGCAGCCAGAAGAAAATAGCGGGAGCGGGAGAGACCCAGTACTTC
- | - | TRBJ2-3 | TRBV5-1 | CASSPAPGLRTDTQYF | TGCGCCAGCAGTCCCGCCCCGGGGCTGCGCACAGATACGCAGTATTTT
- | many | TRBJ2-5 | TRBV19 | CASSIEGPGSAGETQYF | TGTGCCAGTAGTATAGAAGGCCCGGGATCGGCAGGGGAGACCCAGTACTTC
- | many | TRBJ2-2 | TRBV18 | CASSPPGVSNTGELFF | TGTGCCAGCTCACCACCTGGGGTCTCGAACACCGGGGAGCTGTTTTTT
- | few | TRBJ1-3 | TRBV5-1 | CASSPPLDSSGNTIYF | TGCGCCAGCAGCCCACCATTGGACAGTTCGGGAAACACCATATATTTT
- | - | TRBJ1-2 | TRBV20-1 | CSARDFLSDLNNYGYTF | TGCAGTGCTAGAGATTTCCTTTCTGATCTCAATAACTATGGCTACACCTTC
TRBD1 | few | TRBJ1-2 | TRBV19 | CASSSTGTGGNYGYTF | TGTGCCAGTAGTTCCACCGGGACAGGGGGCAACTATGGCTACACCTTC
TRBD2 | - | TRBJ2-1 | TRBV2 | CASSEEGLAGGRNEQFF | TGTGCCAGCAGTGAGGAGGGGCTAGCGGGAGGGCGTAATGAGCAGTTCTTC
TRBD1 | few | TRBJ2-1 | TRBV20-1 | CSARASRDRALYNEQFF | TGCAGTGCTAGAGCTAGCAGGGACAGGGCCCTCTACAATGAGCAGTTCTTC
- | many | TRBJ2-7 | TRBV29-1 | CSGRGASYEQYF | TGCAGCGGGCGCGGAGCCTCCTACGAGCAGTACTTC
TRBD1 | - | TRBJ2-3 | TRBV12-3/TRBV12-4 | CASTLGQGRTDTQYF | TGTGCCAGCACCCTTGGACAGGGACGCACAGATACGCAGTATTTT
- | many | TRBJ2-2 | TRBV5-1 | CASSLAPRGTGELFF | TGCGCCAGCAGCTTGGCGCCCAGAGGCACCGGGGAGCTGTTTTTT
- | - | TRBJ1-1 | TRBV10-1 | CASSESAKAWDHTEAFF | TGCGCCAGCAGTGAGTCAGCTAAGGCTTGGGATCACACTGAAGCTTTCTTT
- | many | TRBJ2-7 | TRBV19 | CASSPDSGYEQYF | TGTGCCAGTAGCCCCGATAGCGGCTACGAGCAGTACTTC
TRBD1 | many | TRBJ1-5 | TRBV6-1 | CASSTGGNIQPQHF | TGTGCCAGCAGTACAGGGGGCAATATTCAGCCCCAGCATTTT
TRBD1 | few | TRBJ1-6 | TRBV3-1 | CASSQGTGAEYGNSPLHF | TGTGCCAGCAGCCAAGGGACAGGGGCAGAATACGGTAATTCACCCCTCCACTTT
- | many | TRBJ2-7 | TRBV28 | CASRNYRDNEQYF | TGTGCCAGCCGCAATTACAGGGACAACGAGCAGTACTTC
- | - | TRBJ2-7 | TRBV28 | CASSLAPRQGYEQYF | TGTGCCAGCAGTTTAGCCCCTCGTCAGGGCTACGAGCAGTACTTC
- | many | TRBJ1-5 | TRBV30 | CAWNTRGNQPQHF | TGTGCCTGGAATACCAGGGGCAATCAGCCCCAGCATTTT
TRBD1 | many | TRBJ2-5 | TRBV12-3/TRBV12-4 | CASSSTGQGSETQYF | TGTGCCAGCAGCTCAACGGGACAGGGGTCGGAGACCCAGTACTTC
- | few | TRBJ1-6 | TRBV3-1 | CASSASGTGNSPLHF | TGTGCCAGCAGCGCTTCCGGGACGGGGAATTCACCCCTCCACTTT
- | - | TRBJ2-1 | TRBV30 | CAWIEGGPNEQFF | TGTGCCTGGATTGAGGGGGGGCCAAATGAGCAGTTCTTC
- | many | TRBJ1-2 | TRBV7-2 | CASSLGLGGAAGYTF | TGTGCCAGCAGCTTAGGTCTCGGGGGCGCGGCTGGCTACACCTTC
TRBD2 | few | TRBJ2-7 | TRBV7-2 | CASSAGVRTRNEQYF | TGTGCCAGCAGCGCGGGGGTAAGAACGCGGAACGAGCAGTACTTC
TRBD2 | many | TRBJ2-1 | TRBV3-1 | CASSLAGGNEQFF | TGTGCCAGCAGTCTAGCGGGCGGCAATGAGCAGTTCTTC
- | many | TRBJ2-7 | TRBV6-1 | CASSEGLNYEQYF | TGTGCCAGCAGTGAGGGACTTAACTACGAGCAGTACTTC
- | - | TRBJ2-7 | TRBV2 | CASRFLQDSYEQYF | TGTGCCAGCAGGTTTTTACAAGACTCCTACGAGCAGTACTTC
TRBD2 | many | TRBJ2-2 | TRBV7-2 | CASSSGLAGIRVTGELFF | TGTGCCAGCAGCTCGGGACTAGCGGGAATTCGGGTCACCGGGGAGCTGTTTTTT
TRBD1 | many | TRBJ1-1 | TRBV2 | CATTTGGPEAFF | TGTGCCACCACTACAGGGGGCCCTGAAGCTTTCTTT
- | few | TRBJ2-1 | TRBV6-2/TRBV6-3 | CASNSQVNNEQFF | TGTGCCAGCAACAGCCAAGTTAACAATGAGCAGTTCTTC
TRBD2 | many | TRBJ2-2 | TRBV19 | CASGSGRSTGELFF | TGTGCCAGTGGTAGCGGGAGGAGTACCGGGGAGCTGTTTTTT
TRBD1 | many | TRBJ2-7 | TRBV20-1 | CSARTGTASYEQYF | TGCAGTGCTAGAACCGGGACAGCCTCCTACGAGCAGTACTTC
TRBD2 | many | TRBJ2-3 | TRBV7-2 | CASSLVGAGDSPDTQYF | TGTGCCAGCAGCTTAGTTGGAGCGGGAGATAGTCCAGATACGCAGTATTTT
- | few | TRBJ2-7 | TRBV7-9 | CASSLAVDEQYF | TGTGCCAGCAGCTTAGCGGTGGACGAGCAGTACTTC
- | many | TRBJ2-7 | TRBV30 | CAWRSTRYEQYF | TGTGCCTGGAGGTCAACCCGCTACGAGCAGTACTTC
TRBD1 | few | TRBJ2-7 | TRBV28 | CASSPGTGSSEQYF | TGTGCCAGCAGTCCCGGGACAGGGAGTAGCGAGCAGTACTTC
- | many | TRBJ1-1 | TRBV2 | CASSDQRNTEAFF | TGTGCCAGCAGCGATCAGAGGAACACTGAAGCTTTCTTT
TRBD2 | few | TRBJ2-1 | TRBV2 | CASKEWLAGALRSSYNEQFF | TGTGCCAGCAAAGAATGGCTAGCGGGAGCCTTACGGAGCTCCTACAATGAGCAGTTCTTC
TRBD2 | many | TRBJ2-5 | TRBV29-1 | CSAAGGPGETQYF | TGCAGCGCAGCGGGAGGGCCGGGGGAGACCCAGTACTTC
- | - | TRBJ1-2 | TRBV11-2 | CASTPERGSAANYGYTF | TGTGCCAGCACGCCCGAGAGGGGCAGCGCGGCTAACTATGGCTACACCTTC
TRBD2 | many | TRBJ2-3 | TRBV7-2 | CASSLTGGPADTQYF | TGTGCCAGCAGCTTAACGGGAGGGCCTGCAGATACGCAGTATTTT
- | many | TRBJ1-5 | TRBV20-1 | CSARGLGFGQPQHF | TGCAGTGCTAGAGGGTTAGGGTTCGGTCAGCCCCAGCATTTT
TRBD2 | few | TRBJ2-7 | TRBV20-1 | CSARASGSYGQYF | TGCAGTGCGCGAGCTAGCGGATCCTACGGGCAGTACTTC
- | many | TRBJ2-2 | TRBV2 | CASSKDSSMTGELFF | TGTGCCAGCAGTAAGGACAGTTCGATGACCGGGGAGCTGTTTTTT
- | many | TRBJ2-7 | TRBV28 | CASSNLLGRGSYEQYF | TGTGCCAGCAGTAACCTTCTCGGCAGGGGTTCCTACGAGCAGTACTTC
- | many | TRBJ2-1 | TRBV6-1 | CASSDGEYNEQFF | TGTGCCAGCAGTGATGGCGAGTACAATGAGCAGTTCTTC
- | few | TRBJ1-5 | TRBV20-1 | CSARDWTKNNQPQHF | TGCAGTGCTAGAGATTGGACAAAGAACAATCAGCCCCAGCATTTT
- | many | TRBJ2-5 | TRBV9 | CTSSVGDFGGETQYF | TGTACCAGCAGCGTAGGGGACTTCGGCGGAGAGACCCAGTACTTC
- | few | TRBJ2-2 | TRBV6-1 | CPEERKQNTGELFF | TGTCCCGAGGAACGGAAACAGAACACCGGGGAGCTGTTTTTT
- | - | TRBJ1-2 | TRBV7-3 | CASSLKGPQSWGYTF | TGTGCCAGCAGCTTAAAGGGACCCCAAAGTTGGGGCTACACCTTC